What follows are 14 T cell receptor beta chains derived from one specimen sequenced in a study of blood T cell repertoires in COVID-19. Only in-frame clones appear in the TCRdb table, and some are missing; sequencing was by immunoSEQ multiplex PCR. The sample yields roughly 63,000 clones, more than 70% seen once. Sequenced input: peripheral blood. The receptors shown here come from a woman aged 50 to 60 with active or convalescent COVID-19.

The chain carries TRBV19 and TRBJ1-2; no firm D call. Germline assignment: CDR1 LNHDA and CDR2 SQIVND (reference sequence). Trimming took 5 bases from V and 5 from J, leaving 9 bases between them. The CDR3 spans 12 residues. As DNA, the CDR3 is TGTGCCAGTAGTTTAAACAATTATGGCTACACCTTC. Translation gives CASSLNNYGYTF.

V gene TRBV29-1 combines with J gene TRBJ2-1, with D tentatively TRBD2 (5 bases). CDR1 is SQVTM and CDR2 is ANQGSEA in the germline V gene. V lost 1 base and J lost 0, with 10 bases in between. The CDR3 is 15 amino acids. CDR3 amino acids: CSVEVGLRSYNEQFF. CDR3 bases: TGCAGCGTTGAAGTCGGACTCCGCTCCTACAATGAGCAGTTCTTC.

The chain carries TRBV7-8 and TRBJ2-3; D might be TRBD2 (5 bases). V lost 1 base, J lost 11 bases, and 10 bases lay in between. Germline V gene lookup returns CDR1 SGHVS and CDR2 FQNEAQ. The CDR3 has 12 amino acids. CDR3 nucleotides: TGTGCCAGCAGCTTAGGCGGCGGGTGGCAGTATTTT. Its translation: CASSLGGGWQYF.

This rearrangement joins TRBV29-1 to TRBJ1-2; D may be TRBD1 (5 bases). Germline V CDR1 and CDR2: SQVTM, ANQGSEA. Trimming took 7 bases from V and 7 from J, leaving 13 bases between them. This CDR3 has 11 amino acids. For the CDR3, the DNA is TGCAGCGCTACCTCTAGGGGTGGCTACACCTTC. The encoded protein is CSATSRGGYTF.

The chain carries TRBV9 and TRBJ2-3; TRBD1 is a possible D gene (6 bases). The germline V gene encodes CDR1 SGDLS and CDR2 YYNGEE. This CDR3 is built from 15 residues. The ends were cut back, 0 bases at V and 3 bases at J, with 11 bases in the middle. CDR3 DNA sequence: TGTGCCAGCAGCGTAGGCAGGGGAATAACAGATACGCAGTATTTT. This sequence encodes CASSVGRGITDTQYF.

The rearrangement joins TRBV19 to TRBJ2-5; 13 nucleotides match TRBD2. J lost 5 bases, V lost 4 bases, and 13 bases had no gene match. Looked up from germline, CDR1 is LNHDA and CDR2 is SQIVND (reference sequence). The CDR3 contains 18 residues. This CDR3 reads CASSTDTGTSGVEETQYF. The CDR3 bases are TGTGCCAGTAGTACAGACACTGGGACTAGCGGGGTTGAGGAGACCCAGTACTTC.

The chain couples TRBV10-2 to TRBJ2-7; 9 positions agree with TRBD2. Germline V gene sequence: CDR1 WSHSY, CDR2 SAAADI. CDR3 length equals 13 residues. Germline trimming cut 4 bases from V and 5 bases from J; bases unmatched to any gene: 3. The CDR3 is CASSVASGNEQYF. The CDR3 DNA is TGCGCCAGCAGTGTGGCTAGCGGGAACGAGCAGTACTTC.

The DNA for the CDR3 is TGTGCCAGTAGTATCCCGGGACAAGAGACCCAGTACTTC. Translating it yields CASSIPGQETQYF. This chain joins TRBV19 and TRBJ2-5, with D perhaps matching TRBD2 (5 bases). The CDR3 is made up of 13 amino acids. Trimming removed 3 bases from V and 2 bases from J, with 7 bases in between. Looked up from germline, CDR1 is LNHDA and CDR2 is SQIVND (reference sequence).

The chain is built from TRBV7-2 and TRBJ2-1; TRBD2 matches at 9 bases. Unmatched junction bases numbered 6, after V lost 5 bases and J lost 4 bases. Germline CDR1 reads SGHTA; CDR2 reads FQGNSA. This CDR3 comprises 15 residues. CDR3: CASSKTSGNYNEQFF. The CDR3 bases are TGTGCCAGCAGCAAGACTAGCGGAAATTACAATGAGCAGTTCTTC.

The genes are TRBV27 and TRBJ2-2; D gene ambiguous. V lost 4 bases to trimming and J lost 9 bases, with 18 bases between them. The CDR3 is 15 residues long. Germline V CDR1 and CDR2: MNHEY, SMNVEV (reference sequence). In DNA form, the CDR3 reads TGTGCCAGCAGTTACAGCAGAACCACGTCTCGGGAGCTGTTTTTT. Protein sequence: CASSYSRTTSRELFF.

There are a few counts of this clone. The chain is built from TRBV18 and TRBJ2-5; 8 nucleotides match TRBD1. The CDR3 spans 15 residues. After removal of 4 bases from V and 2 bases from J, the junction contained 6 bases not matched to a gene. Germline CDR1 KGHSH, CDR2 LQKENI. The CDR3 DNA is TGTGCCAGCTCACAGACCGGGACAGGTCAAGAGACCCAGTACTTC. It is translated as CASSQTGTGQETQYF.

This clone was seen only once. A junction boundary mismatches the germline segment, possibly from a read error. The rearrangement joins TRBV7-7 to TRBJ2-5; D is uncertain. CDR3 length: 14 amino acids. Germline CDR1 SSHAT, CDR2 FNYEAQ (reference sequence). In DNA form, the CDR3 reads TGTGCTAGCAGCTTAGGCGGAGCTCAAGAGACCCAGTACTTC. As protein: CASSLGGAQETQYF.

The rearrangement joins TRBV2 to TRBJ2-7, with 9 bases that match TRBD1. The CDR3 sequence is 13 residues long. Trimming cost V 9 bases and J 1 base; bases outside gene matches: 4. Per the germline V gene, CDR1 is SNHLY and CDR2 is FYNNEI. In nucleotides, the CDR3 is TGTGCCAGTAGGGGACAGGGATCCTACGAGCAGTACTTC. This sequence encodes CASRGQGSYEQYF. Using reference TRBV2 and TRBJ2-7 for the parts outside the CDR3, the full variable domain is EPEVTQTPSHQVTQMGQEVILRCVPISNHLYFYWYRQILGQKVEFLVSFYNNEISEKSEIFDDQFSVERPDGSNFTLKIRSTKLEDSAMYFCASRGQGSYEQYFGPGTRLTVT.

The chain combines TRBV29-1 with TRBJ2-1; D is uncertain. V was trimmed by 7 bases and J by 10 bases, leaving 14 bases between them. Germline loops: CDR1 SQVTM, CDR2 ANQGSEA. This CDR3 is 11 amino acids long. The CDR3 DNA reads TGCAGCGACCTCACTCTCGCAGAGCAGTTCTTC. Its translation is CSDLTLAEQFF.